Below are 30 T cell receptor beta chains sequenced from a single sample in a study of human T cells and chemical hapten exposure. Time point denoted: patch test 1, 2 weeks after DPC sensitization. Treatment in this sample: therapeutic diphenylcyclopropenone sensitization with weekly scalp DPC. MiXCR, run by TCRdb on the RACE reads, gives a single entry per CDR3 protein. The top ten clones hold around 2.3% of a sample with 370,000 or so distinct CDR3 sequences, approximately 5% of them seen once. Source: whole blood, taken in connection with sensitization to the hapten diphenylcyclopropenone (DPC). The receptors stem from a woman in her forties or fifties with alopecia areata. Some clones in this sample may be carry-over from other donors' samples.

This clonotype has a count of ten or more. The CDR3 DNA reads TGCAGCGTTTCCCGGGACGAACTGAACACTGAAGCTTTCTTT. This encodes CSVSRDELNTEAFF. The genes are TRBV29-1 and TRBJ1-1; tentative D call: TRBD1 (5 bases). Germline V gives CDR1 SQVTM, CDR2 ANQGSEA. The CDR3 contains 14 residues. Trimming shortened V by 5 bases and J by 0 bases, and 13 bases separated the two germline ends.

The rearrangement joins TRBV15 to TRBJ1-5; 8 positions match TRBD1. J gave up 1 base and V 7 bases, and 6 bases lay outside the gene matches. Germline loops: CDR1 LNHNV, CDR2 YYDKDF (reference sequence). The CDR3 is made up of 15 amino acids. The CDR3 region has the DNA TGTGCCACCAAGGTAGACAGGGGAAGCAATCAGCCCCAGCATTTT. This gives the protein CATKVDRGSNQPQHF. Full variable domain (remainder filled in from reference TRBV15 and TRBJ1-5): DAMVIQNPRYQVTQFGKPVTLSCSQTLNHNVMYWYQQKSSQAPKLLFHYYDKDFNNEADTPDNFQSRRPNTSFCFLDIRSPGLGDTAMYLCATKVDRGSNQPQHFGDGTRLSIL.

The table lists this clonotype with a few counts. The rearrangement joins TRBV7-2 to TRBJ2-5; possible D gene TRBD2, 6 bases. CDR1 SGHTA and CDR2 FQGNSA come from the germline V gene. There are 15 residues in the CDR3. V was cut by 0 bases and J by 7 bases, with 15 bases left in between. This chain's CDR3 is CASSLAAGRGGTQYF. The DNA for the CDR3 is TGTGCCAGCAGCTTAGCGGCGGGGCGAGGAGGGACCCAGTACTTC.

This clonotype was seen at least ten times. CDR3 bases: TGTGCCAGCAGTTCCGGGACAGGGAACAACATTCAGTACTTC. Its protein product is CASSSGTGNNIQYF. The V gene is TRBV6-5, the J gene TRBJ2-4, with 9 bases that match TRBD1. The germline CDR1 and CDR2 sequences are MNHEY and SVGAGI. V lost 4 bases to trimming and J lost 7 bases; unmatched junction nucleotides: 5. The length of the CDR3 is 14 residues.

Many counts were recorded for this clonotype. The chain combines TRBV3-1 with TRBJ1-5; 7 bases are a match to TRBD1. Trimming took 1 base from V and 10 from J; bases not matched to a gene: 1. This CDR3 is built from 12 residues. Germline CDR1 is LGHDT and CDR2 is YNNKEL (reference sequence). CDR3 loop: CASSQGQGPQHF. CDR3 bases: TGTGCCAGCAGCCAAGGACAGGGTCCCCAGCATTTT.

This clonotype was observed a handful of times. The V gene is TRBV4-1, the J gene TRBJ2-3; D uncertain. The V end lost 2 bases, the J end lost 6 bases, and 9 bases lay between the germline ends. Germline V CDR1 and CDR2: MGHRA, YSYEKL. The CDR3 contains 13 residues. In DNA, the CDR3 is TGCGCCAGCAGCCAAAAAATAGGGGATACGCAGTATTTT. Protein product: CASSQKIGDTQYF.

This clonotype has a count of ten or more. The chain carries TRBV30 and TRBJ2-1, with D unclear. CDR1 and CDR2 from the germline V gene are GTSNPN and SVGIG (reference sequence). This CDR3 comprises 11 residues. Trimming cost V 3 bases and J 9 bases, with 9 bases left between them. The CDR3 loop is CAWRRVVEQFF. CDR3 DNA sequence: TGTGCCTGGAGACGGGTCGTTGAGCAGTTCTTC.

There are many counts of this clonotype. The chain is built from TRBV7-9 and TRBJ2-1, with D unresolved. This CDR3 is 16 amino acids long. Germline-derived CDR1 and CDR2 are SEHNR and FQNEAQ (reference sequence). Trimming stripped 2 bases from V and 2 bases from J, with 13 bases between. For the CDR3, the DNA is TGTGCCAGCAGCTTACCCCCTTATAGCACCTACAATGAGCAGTTCTTC. Residues: CASSLPPYSTYNEQFF.

This clonotype came up many times. The V gene is TRBV5-1, the J gene TRBJ2-3; the D gene could be TRBD1 or TRBD2 (5 bases each). The CDR3 is 16 amino acids. V lost 4 bases and J lost 6, with 21 bases in between. Germline CDR1 and CDR2: SGHRS and YFSETQ. The CDR3 DNA reads as TGCGCCAGCAGCGTAACCGGGACGGATATCCTGGATACGCAGTATTTT. Its translation is CASSVTGTDILDTQYF.

The chain combines TRBV28 with TRBJ1-1, with 10 bases that match TRBD1. V dropped 5 bases and J dropped 4; count of bases not matched to a gene: 7. Germline V CDR1 and CDR2: MDHEN, SYDVKM. The length of the CDR3 is 15 residues. This chain's CDR3 is CASSTPGQGSTEAFF. CDR3 nucleotide sequence: TGTGCCAGCAGTACGCCGGGACAGGGGAGCACTGAAGCTTTCTTT.

This sequence joins TRBV29-1 and TRBJ2-2, with D perhaps matching TRBD1 (5 bases). CDR1 and CDR2 (germline): SQVTM, ANQGSEA. The CDR3 contains 17 residues. The V gene lost 5 bases and the J gene lost 0 bases, with 19 bases spanning the gap. Written as DNA, the CDR3 is TGCAGCGTTCAGGGAACAAGGACAACGTCGAACACCGGGGAGCTGTTTTTT. Amino acids: CSVQGTRTTSNTGELFF.

This clonotype was found a few times. V usage is TRBV9 and J usage is TRBJ1-6, with a possible D match to TRBD1 (6 bases). Germline CDR1 and CDR2: SGDLS and YYNGEE. Trimming took 5 bases from V and 3 from J, leaving 15 bases between them. The CDR3 consists of 16 residues. The CDR3 DNA reads as TGTGCCAGCAGTCCAGGAGGACAGAACTATAATTCACCCCTCCACTTT. Protein: CASSPGGQNYNSPLHF.

The genes are TRBV6-1 and TRBJ1-6, with a possible D match to TRBD1 (5 bases). This CDR3 comprises 17 residues. Germline CDR1 and CDR2: MNHNS and SASEGT. V was pared by 3 bases and J by 9 bases, with 21 bases between. The CDR3 is CASSDRRDGRGGSPLHF. Written as DNA, the CDR3 is TGTGCCAGCAGTGATAGAAGGGACGGCCGTGGGGGTTCACCCCTCCACTTT.

This clonotype was detected ten times or more. The chain recombines TRBV20-1 with TRBJ1-5; the D gene is possibly TRBD1 (5 bases). Germline V CDR1 and CDR2: DFQATT, SNEGSKA (reference sequence). The CDR3 runs 13 residues. V was clipped by 6 bases and J by 7 bases, with 16 bases between them. The CDR3 nucleotides read TGCAGTGCCCGGAGAAGGGGAGGCCAGCCCCAGCATTTT. It yields the protein CSARRRGGQPQHF.

The chain uses TRBV12-3 or TRBV12-4 and TRBJ2-2, with unresolved D. Trimming left V 6 bases short and J 7 bases short, with 9 bases between. CDR3 size: 12 residues. The CDR3 region is CASSQNGGELFF. The CDR3 DNA sequence: TGTGCCAGCAGCCAAAACGGCGGGGAGCTGTTTTTT.

This clonotype was seen at least ten times. This sequence joins TRBV7-2 and TRBJ2-1, with a possible D match to TRBD2 (6 bases). This CDR3 region has 15 residues. Trimming stripped 6 bases from V and 0 bases from J, with 12 bases between. Germline-derived CDR1 and CDR2 are SGHTA and FQGNSA. CDR3 loop: CASSTDGSSYNEQFF. CDR3 coding DNA: TGTGCCAGCAGTACCGACGGGAGCTCCTACAATGAGCAGTTCTTC.

In its sample, this clonotype was seen many times. The chain recombines TRBV11-2 with TRBJ1-2; TRBD1 might be the D (5 bases). The germline V gene has CDR1 SGHAT and CDR2 FQNNGV. CDR3 length: 15 residues. Between the trimmed V and J ends, which lost 4 bases and 3 bases, there was a span of 15 bases. The CDR3 nucleotides read TGTGCCAGCAGCTATCTAGGGGTAGGCGACTATGGCTACACCTTC. Protein: CASSYLGVGDYGYTF.

This chain uses TRBV20-1 with TRBJ2-7, with a tentative D call TRBD2 (6 bases). The CDR3 runs to 12 residues. In germline, CDR1 is DFQATT, CDR2 SNEGSKA (reference sequence). The V and J ends lost 6 bases and 11 bases respectively, with 20 bases between them. The CDR3 sequence is CSALEGRREEYF. CDR3 sequence (DNA): TGCAGTGCCCTAGAGGGCCGGAGGGAAGAGTACTTC.

This clonotype has a count of ten or more. The gene calls are TRBV6-1 and TRBJ2-2; 9 bases are a match to TRBD2. The ends lost 5 bases at V and 0 bases at J; junction bases unmatched: 1. Germline V gene sequence: CDR1 MNHNS, CDR2 SASEGT. This CDR3 comprises 15 residues. The DNA for the CDR3 is TGTGCCAGCAGTCCTAGCGGGACGAACACCGGGGAGCTGTTTTTT. This translates into CASSPSGTNTGELFF.

This clonotype was observed a few times. V is TRBV21-1 and J is TRBJ2-3; TRBD2, the table's D call, lacks a check against the DNA. TRBV21-1 corresponds to a pseudogene. The CDR3 runs 16 residues. In nucleotides, the CDR3 is TGTGCCAGCAGCAACGAGCGCGGAGGGAGCACAGATACGCAGTATTTT. It encodes CASSNERGGSTDTQYF.

The table lists this clonotype with many counts. J is TRBJ2-1 and V is TRBV7-8; TRBD2 matches 14 bases. Germline CDR1 and CDR2: SGHVS and FQNEAQ. The CDR3 has 12 amino acids. The V gene end was trimmed by 5 bases and the J gene end by 16 bases; junction bases not matched to a gene: 4. The CDR3 DNA is TGTGCCAGCAGCCGGGGGACTAGCGGGAGTTTCTTC. This gives the protein CASSRGTSGSFF.

This clonotype was seen repeatedly, ten times or more. The chain combines TRBV29-1 with TRBJ2-7; no clear D gene. CDR1 and CDR2 from the germline V gene are SQVTM and ANQGSEA. This CDR3 contains 13 residues. Trimming pared 4 bases from V and 5 bases from J, leaving 15 bases between. In DNA form, the CDR3 reads TGCAGCGTTGGGAAGGGTACTACCCACGAGCAGTACTTC. Protein: CSVGKGTTHEQYF.

The table lists this clonotype with a few counts. The chain employs TRBV7-2 and TRBJ2-7; 7 bases fit TRBD1. V gave up 5 bases and J gave up 6 bases; unmatched junction bases: 7. Germline V gene sequence: CDR1 SGHTA, CDR2 FQGNSA. There are 13 residues in the CDR3. For the CDR3, the DNA is TGTGCCAGCAGCCTTGGACAGGCAGGCGAGCAGTACTTC. This gives the protein CASSLGQAGEQYF.

The table lists this clonotype with many counts. The chain's CDR3 is CSVADRDINQPQHF. CDR3 coding DNA: TGCAGCGTTGCGGACAGGGATATCAATCAGCCCCAGCATTTT. This chain links TRBV29-1 with TRBJ1-5, with 8 positions matching TRBD1. The CDR3 is 14 amino acids. Germline V gene sequence: CDR1 SQVTM, CDR2 ANQGSEA. J gave up 3 bases and V 4 bases, and 5 bases lay outside the gene matches.

This clonotype was observed many times. The chain combines TRBV2 with TRBJ1-5; possible D gene TRBD1, 5 bases. Trimming removed 3 bases at V and 0 bases at J, with 12 bases between. In germline, CDR1 is SNHLY, CDR2 FYNNEI. This CDR3 spans 16 amino acids. The CDR3 spells CASSDDSWYSNQPQHF. The CDR3 DNA reads as TGTGCCAGCAGTGATGACAGTTGGTATAGCAATCAGCCCCAGCATTTT.

In its sample, this clonotype was seen a few times. The chain employs TRBV21-1 and TRBJ2-3. TRBV21-1 constitutes a pseudogene. This CDR3 is built from 14 residues. Here the CDR3 DNA reads TGTGCCAGCAGCAAGAAGGTTATCACAGATACGCAGTATTTT. Translation: CASSKKVITDTQYF.

This clonotype was seen many times. This sequence joins TRBV6-8 and TRBJ2-3; 7 bases map to TRBD2. V lost 4 bases and J lost 5; bases outside the gene matches: 6. The CDR3 is 14 residues long. CDR1 is MNHGY, CDR2 SAAAGT, per germline. The CDR3 loop is CASSFPSGRDTQYF. The CDR3 bases are TGTGCCAGCAGTTTTCCTAGCGGCCGAGATACGCAGTATTTT.

Ten or more counts support this clonotype. The rearrangement links TRBV6-5 to TRBJ1-1; D is undetermined. There are 14 residues in the CDR3. Germline-derived CDR1 and CDR2 are MNHEY and SVGAGI. Trimming removed 1 base from V and 1 base from J, with 7 bases in between. This CDR3 is CASSYFPGNTEAFF. CDR3 bases: TGTGCCAGCAGTTACTTCCCGGGGAACACTGAAGCTTTCTTT.

The chain combines TRBV5-6 with TRBJ1-2; D might be TRBD1 (5 bases). The V gene's germline CDR1 is SGHDT and CDR2 YYEEEE. Between the trimmed V and J ends, which lost 0 bases and 12 bases, there was a span of 15 bases. The CDR3 is 13 residues long. The CDR3 nucleotides read TGTGCCAGCAGCTTGGTGGATAGGGGTCTCGACACCTTC. This encodes CASSLVDRGLDTF.

This clonotype occurred a few times. This chain's CDR3 is CASSPRTSGSNYEQYF. The CDR3, as DNA: TGTGCCAGCAGCCCCCGGACTAGCGGGAGTAACTACGAGCAGTACTTC. V usage is TRBV11-2 and J usage is TRBJ2-7, with TRBD2 matching 13 bases. This CDR3 is built from 16 residues. Losses at the gene ends were 5 bases for V and 3 bases for J; bases not matched to a gene: 7. Per germline, CDR1 SGHAT and CDR2 FQNNGV. Full variable domain (rest looked up from reference TRBV11-2 and TRBJ2-7): EAGVAQSPRYKIIEKRQSVAFWCNPISGHATLYWYQQILGQGPKLLIQFQNNGVVDDSQLPKDRFSAERLKGVDSTLKIQPAKLEDSAVYLCASSPRTSGSNYEQYFGPGTRLTVT.